The 6 T cell receptor beta chains below all came from one sample that was sequenced in a study of shared clonotypes between healthy human individuals. Sequencing was performed with immunoSEQ multiplex PCR; in TCRdb, only in-frame clones are kept and a portion is missing. The data show some 2,500,000 clones, under 95% seen once. Sequences were obtained from naive CD4+ T cells from PBMCs. Subset given: CD45RA+ positively selected. The receptor source for this set is a man between 18 and 29 years old in good health. Some clones in this sample may be carry-over from other donors' samples.

The CDR3 sequence: CASSEARGVNYGYTF. The CDR3 nucleotides read TGTGCCAGCAGTGAAGCCCGGGGGGTTAACTATGGCTACACCTTC. The J gene is TRBJ1-2, the V gene TRBV2; tentatively, D is TRBD1 (5 bases). V lost 0 bases and J 1 base, leaving 9 bases between the germline ends. The CDR3 has 15 residues. Germline V lookup: CDR1 SNHLY, CDR2 FYNNEI.

This clone was seen just once. The gene calls are TRBV6-6 and TRBJ2-5; D remains ambiguous. CDR3 length: 12 amino acids. From germline, CDR1 is MNHNY and CDR2 SVGAGI (reference sequence). V lost 2 bases to trimming and J lost 5 bases, with 6 bases between them. This CDR3 is CASSYESETQYF. The CDR3 DNA sequence: TGTGCCAGCAGTTACGAGTCGGAGACCCAGTACTTC.

The chain is built from TRBV28 and TRBJ2-3; 8 bases map to TRBD2. V trimming: 4 bases; J trimming: 0 bases; junction bases outside the gene matches: 6. The germline CDR1 and CDR2 sequences are MDHEN and SYDVKM. The CDR3 extends over 16 amino acids. CDR3 sequence reads: CASSSSGSLSTDTQYF. The CDR3 DNA follows: TGTGCCAGCAGTTCCAGCGGGAGTCTGAGCACAGATACGCAGTATTTT.

This clone was recorded a few times. The V call is TRBV30, the J call TRBJ1-4; tentative D call: TRBD1 (5 bases). CDR3 length: 14 amino acids. Germline CDR1 is GTSNPN and CDR2 is SVGIG (reference sequence). V was trimmed by 4 bases and J by 0 bases, leaving 9 bases between them. The CDR3 DNA follows: TGTGCCTGGAACAGGAGGGCAACTAATGAAAAACTGTTTTTT. Encoded protein: CAWNRRATNEKLFF.

This chain joins TRBV5-1 and TRBJ2-1; D call uncertain. Germline V gene lookup returns CDR1 SGHRS and CDR2 YFSETQ. The CDR3 is 16 residues long. V lost 4 bases to trimming and J lost 5 bases, with 19 bases between them. As DNA, the CDR3 is TGCGCCAGCAGCGCATGGGCTACGAGTCGAGACAATGAGCAGTTCTTC. Encoded protein: CASSAWATSRDNEQFF.

This sequence joins TRBV2 and TRBJ1-1, with 9 bases matching TRBD1. Germline V gives CDR1 SNHLY, CDR2 FYNNEI. The CDR3 consists of 17 residues. After removal of 7 bases from V and 3 bases from J, the junction contained 15 bases not matched to a gene. DNA for the CDR3: TGTGCCAGCACCATTGACAGGGGGAAAAATTGGGACACTGAAGCTTTCTTT. It is translated as CASTIDRGKNWDTEAFF.